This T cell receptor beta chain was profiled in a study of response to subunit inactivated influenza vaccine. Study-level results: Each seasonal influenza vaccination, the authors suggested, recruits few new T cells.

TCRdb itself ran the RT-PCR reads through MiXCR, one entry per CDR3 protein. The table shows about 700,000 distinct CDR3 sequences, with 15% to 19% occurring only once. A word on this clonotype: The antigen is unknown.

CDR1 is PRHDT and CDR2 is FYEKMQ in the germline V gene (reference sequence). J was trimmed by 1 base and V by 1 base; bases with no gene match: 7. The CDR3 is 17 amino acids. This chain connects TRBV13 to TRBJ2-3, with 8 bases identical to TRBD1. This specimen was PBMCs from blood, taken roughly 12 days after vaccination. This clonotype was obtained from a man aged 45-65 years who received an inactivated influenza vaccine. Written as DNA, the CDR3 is TGTGCCAGCAGCTTAGCGCAGGGGGCGCTTGGCACAGATACGCAGTATTTT. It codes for CASSLAQGALGTDTQYF.